This TCR beta chain was obtained from a study of vaccination and CD4 T cells after COVID-19. The V gene end was trimmed by 2 bases and the J gene end by 7 bases; junction bases not matched to a gene: 10. The CDR3 totals 14 residues. Germline V lookup: CDR1 DFQATT, CDR2 SNEGSKA (reference sequence). As to treatment: roughly 10-day PBMC culture with coronavirus spike peptide pools or control peptides (ViraFEST assay). Once obtained from cultured CD4+ T cells, the DNA was sequenced using the Oncomine TCR Beta short-read assay. A single record per CDR3 protein comes from TCRdb applying MiXCR to the PCR reads. The top ten hold less than 40% of the sample, which has over 3,000 distinct CDR3 sequences, roughly 78% seen once. Regarding this clonotype: The antigen remains undetermined.

Sequenced: CD4+ T cells from blood, cultured in vitro. This sequence joins TRBV20-1 and TRBJ2-7; 8 bases map to TRBD1. The sequence was collected from a human donor who had recovered from COVID-19. CDR3 sequence reads: CSARTGGRYNEQYF. In DNA, the CDR3 is TGCAGTGCTAGAACAGGGGGTCGTTACAATGAGCAGTACTTC.